This section outlines one T cell receptor (beta chain) sequence together with its context. This sample was taken from a study of blood T cell repertoires in COVID-19. Generated by immunoSEQ multiplex PCR, the TCRdb table keeps only in-frame clones and is missing some. The sample gives some 260,000 clones, about 85% of which show up once; 6% to 7% is in the top ten. Germline assignment: CDR1 KGHDR and CDR2 SFDVKD. This CDR3 has 17 amino acids. The V segment lost 4 bases and the J segment 4 bases; nucleotides outside the gene matches: 10. Across under 25 US areas, participants ranged in age from roughly 18 to 95 years.

The rearrangement uses TRBV24-1 and TRBJ1-4, with 8 bases lining up with TRBD1. The material sequenced was PBMCs or T cells enriched from blood (not recorded which). This TCR was sampled from a woman aged 25 to 39 with acute COVID-19. DNA of the CDR3: TGTGCCACCAGTGAACCCGACAGGGGAGGGGATAATGAAAAACTGTTTTTT. Protein product: CATSEPDRGGDNEKLFF.